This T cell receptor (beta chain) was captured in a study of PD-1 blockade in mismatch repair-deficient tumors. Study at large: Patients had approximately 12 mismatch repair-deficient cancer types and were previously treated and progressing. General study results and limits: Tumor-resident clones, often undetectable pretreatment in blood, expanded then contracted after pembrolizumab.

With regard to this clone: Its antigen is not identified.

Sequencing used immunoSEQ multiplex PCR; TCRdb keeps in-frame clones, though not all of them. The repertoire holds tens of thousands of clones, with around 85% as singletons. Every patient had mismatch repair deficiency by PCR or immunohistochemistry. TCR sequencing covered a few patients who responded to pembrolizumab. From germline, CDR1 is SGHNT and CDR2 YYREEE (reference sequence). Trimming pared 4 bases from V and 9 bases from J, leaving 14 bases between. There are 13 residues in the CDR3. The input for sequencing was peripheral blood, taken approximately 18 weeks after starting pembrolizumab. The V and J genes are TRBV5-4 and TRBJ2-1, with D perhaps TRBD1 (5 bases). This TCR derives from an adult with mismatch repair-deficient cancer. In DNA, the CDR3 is TGTGCCAGCAGCCCCTCTAGGGGCGGTGAGCAGTTCTTC. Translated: CASSPSRGGEQFF.